The clone carrying this TCR beta chain was observed a few times. No antigen is known for it. CDR3 length equals 18 residues. From germline, CDR1 is MGHRA and CDR2 YSYEKL. After removal of 1 base from V and 3 bases from J, the junction contained 8 bases not matched to a gene. Healthy Caucasian individuals made up all the donors. TCRdb analysed the 5' RACE reads with MiXCR anew, one entry per CDR3 protein. The sample contains under 350,000 distinct CDR3 sequences, roughly 8.6% of which appear only once. This sample is drawn from a study of identical twins. Study-level points and caveats: Cord blood beta clonotypes present at high abundance carried fewer insertions; no such pattern appeared in memory repertoires. Models underestimated out-of-frame TCR alpha sharing in monozygotic twins.

The same specimen was also included in a second study, on yellow fever vaccine responses in identical twins. That study adds: After vaccination, twins' T cell response reportedly seemed partly convergent, partly personalized.

The V and J genes are TRBV4-1 and TRBJ2-2; TRBD2 matches at 10 bases. This TCR was sampled from a woman aged 18-29 years in good health. Specimen: CD8+ T cells sorted from blood. This CDR3 is CASSQVTLAGADTGELFF. For the CDR3, the DNA is TGCGCCAGCAGCCAAGTAACGCTAGCGGGAGCAGACACCGGGGAGCTGTTTTTT.